These 17 T cell receptor beta chains came from one sample sequenced in a study of T cells in Graves' hyperthyroidism and ophthalmopathy. Amplified TCR beta CDR3 regions came from RNA transcripts. First-round RT-PCR with HTBI primers amplified the TCR CDR3 region. TCRdb used MiXCR to reprocess the multiplex PCR reads, holding one entry per CDR3 protein. This sample has some 270,000 distinct CDR3 sequences, with approximately 13% found just once. The sample comprised blood. The receptors here all came from a woman between 40 and 55 years old with Graves' hyperthyroidism.

There are a few counts of this clonotype. The chain is built from TRBV10-2 and TRBJ1-6, with unresolved D. The CDR3 contains 15 residues. Trimming cost V 3 bases and J 7 bases, with 13 bases left between them. Per germline, CDR1 WSHSY and CDR2 SAAADI. CDR3 sequence reads: CASSDSGSLNSPLHF. The CDR3 coding sequence is TGCGCCAGCAGTGACTCTGGCAGCTTAAATTCACCCCTCCACTTT.

This clonotype was found a few times. The genes are TRBV30 and TRBJ1-6; TRBD1 aligns across 7 bases. The CDR3 length is 13 residues. With V trimmed by 5 bases and J by 6 bases, 4 bases remained unmatched. Looked up from germline, CDR1 is GTSNPN and CDR2 is SVGIG (reference sequence). The CDR3 nucleotides read TGTGCCTGGTTGGGGACAGCTAATTCACCCCTCCACTTT. It translates to CAWLGTANSPLHF.

The gene calls are TRBV13 and TRBJ1-2; D call uncertain. The CDR3 covers 14 residues. CDR1 and CDR2 from the germline V gene are PRHDT and FYEKMQ (reference sequence). With 2 bases removed from V and 0 bases from J, the gap between germline ends came to 7 bases. The CDR3 nucleotides read TGTGCCAGCAGCTTAAGGTTAGCTAACTATGGCTACACCTTC. It yields the protein CASSLRLANYGYTF.

This clonotype was seen many times. The chain combines TRBV11-3 with TRBJ2-2; perhaps D is TRBD1 or TRBD2 (5 bases each). V was shortened by 5 bases and J by 3 bases, with 16 bases between the two germline ends. Germline CDR1 SGHNT, CDR2 YENEEA. This CDR3 contains 16 residues. CDR3 loop: CASSKKARGDTGELFF. The CDR3 DNA is TGTGCCAGCAGCAAAAAGGCACGGGGCGACACCGGGGAGCTGTTTTTT.

At least ten counts were recorded for this clonotype. The chain carries TRBV2 and TRBJ2-7; D not resolved. Trimming shortened V by 0 bases and J by 6 bases, and 12 bases separated the two germline ends. The CDR3 is 14 residues long. The germline V gene has CDR1 SNHLY and CDR2 FYNNEI. The CDR3 region is CASSEAPDRCEQYF. As DNA, the CDR3 is TGTGCCAGCAGTGAAGCGCCCGACCGGTGCGAGCAGTACTTC.

This clonotype was seen many times. Here the CDR3 DNA reads TGTGCCAGCAGTGACGGGGTTCTAGCGGGAGTAATTTCCGAGCAGTACTTC. This gives the protein CASSDGVLAGVISEQYF. This chain connects TRBV6-1 to TRBJ2-7, with 10 nucleotides matching TRBD2. Germline trimming cut 3 bases from V and 6 bases from J; bases unmatched to any gene: 14. This CDR3 spans 17 amino acids. Germline lookup yields CDR1 MNHNS and CDR2 SASEGT.

This clonotype has only a few counts. The rearrangement joins TRBV20-1 to TRBJ2-5; D uncertain. The CDR3 loop spans 14 amino acids. V was cut by 5 bases and J by 2 bases, with 15 bases left in between. CDR1 DFQATT and CDR2 SNEGSKA come from the germline V gene (reference sequence). The CDR3, as DNA: TGCAGTGCTCAAAGACAATCGGCACAAGAGACCCAGTACTTC. It specifies CSAQRQSAQETQYF.

This clonotype was recorded at least ten times. This chain joins TRBV6-5 and TRBJ1-4; D uncertain. Trimming stripped 0 bases from V and 5 bases from J, with 1 base between. CDR1 is MNHEY, CDR2 SVGAGI, per germline. This CDR3 is built from 12 residues. CDR3 loop: CASSYSNEKLFF. The CDR3 nucleotides are TGTGCCAGCAGTTACTCCAATGAAAAACTGTTTTTT.

This clonotype showed up many times. The chain uses TRBV20-1 and TRBJ2-3; a possible D gene is TRBD2 (6 bases). Trimming took off 1 base at V and 3 bases at J, with 8 bases between the two ends. This CDR3 is 13 amino acids long. From germline, CDR1 is DFQATT and CDR2 SNEGSKA (reference sequence). CDR3 amino acids: CSARAGVTDTQYF. DNA for the CDR3: TGCAGTGCTAGAGCGGGAGTTACAGATACGCAGTATTTT.

This clonotype has at least ten counts. This CDR3 is CSARSLLGTYEQYF. The CDR3 coding sequence is TGCAGTGCTAGGTCTCTACTAGGAACCTACGAGCAGTACTTC. The V call is TRBV20-1, the J call TRBJ2-7, with D perhaps TRBD2 (5 bases). The ends were cut back, 3 bases at V and 2 bases at J, with 14 bases in the middle. This CDR3 comprises 14 residues. CDR1 DFQATT and CDR2 SNEGSKA come from the germline V gene (reference sequence).

This clonotype has a handful of counts. CDR3: CASSQDRASGSLNEQFF. The DNA of the CDR3 is TGTGCCAGCAGCCAAGATCGGGCTAGCGGGAGCCTCAATGAGCAGTTCTTC. V is TRBV14 and J is TRBJ2-1; 10 bases are shared with TRBD2. CDR1 SGHDN and CDR2 FVKESK come from the germline V gene. Unmatched junction bases numbered 8, after V lost 0 bases and J lost 6 bases. This CDR3 is 17 amino acids long.

Many counts were recorded for this clonotype. This chain connects TRBV5-1 to TRBJ1-4; possible D gene TRBD1, 5 bases. The V end lost 0 bases, the J end lost 6 bases, and 9 bases lay between the germline ends. Germline V gene lookup returns CDR1 SGHRS and CDR2 YFSETQ. This CDR3 contains 14 residues. The CDR3 DNA sequence: TGCGCCAGCAGCTTGGTGGGAGGGGATGAAAAACTGTTTTTT. Translation gives CASSLVGGDEKLFF.

This clonotype was detected many times. The J gene is TRBJ2-2, the V gene TRBV5-1; possibly TRBD1 for D (7 bases). The CDR3 covers 16 residues. V shed 4 bases and J shed 0 bases, with 13 bases lying between them. Germline values: CDR1 SGHRS, CDR2 YFSETQ. The CDR3 here is CASSLGGTANTGELFF. The CDR3 DNA follows: TGCGCCAGCAGCCTGGGCGGGACAGCGAACACCGGGGAGCTGTTTTTT.

This clonotype was seen a few times. The J gene is TRBJ2-1, the V gene TRBV9; 11 positions match TRBD2. V shed 4 bases and J 7 bases; nucleotides not matched to a gene: 10. The CDR3 is 16 amino acids. Germline CDR1 SGDLS, CDR2 YYNGEE. The CDR3 loop is CASSLTSGSELNEQFF. CDR3 sequence (DNA): TGTGCCAGCAGCCTTACTAGCGGGAGCGAATTGAATGAGCAGTTCTTC.

This clonotype is classed as medium-sized. This sequence joins TRBV28 and TRBJ1-2; TRBD1 matches 8 bases. The CDR3 consists of 14 residues. Germline assignment: CDR1 MDHEN and CDR2 SYDVKM. V lost 4 bases and J lost 1; bases outside the gene matches: 2. Here the CDR3 DNA reads TGTGCCAGCAGTTCCAGGGGGCTTAACTATGGCTACACCTTC. Translating it yields CASSSRGLNYGYTF.

This clonotype appeared many times. This rearrangement joins TRBV7-2 to TRBJ1-1; the D gene is possibly TRBD1 (6 bases). V was trimmed by 5 bases and J by 4 bases, leaving 11 bases between them. The CDR3 covers 13 residues. Per germline, CDR1 SGHTA and CDR2 FQGNSA. CDR3 bases: TGTGCCAGCAGCCGGCAGGGGCGCACTGAAGCTTTCTTT. Residues: CASSRQGRTEAFF.

This clonotype was seen ten or more times. The V gene is TRBV11-2, the J gene TRBJ2-7, with D tentatively TRBD1 (5 bases). CDR1 is SGHAT and CDR2 is FQNNGV in the germline V gene. Trimming took 6 bases from V and 2 from J, leaving 14 bases between them. The CDR3 is 14 residues long. For the CDR3, the DNA is TGTGCCAGCAGTCCTATGACAGCAGCCTACGAGCAGTACTTC. Translation gives CASSPMTAAYEQYF.